The rows below give T cell receptor beta chains drawn from one sample of a study of blood T cells in healthy people across ages. TCRdb called the 5' RACE reads again in MiXCR, with one record for every CDR3 protein. The sample lists some 730,000 distinct CDR3 sequences; over 20% were seen once. Material: blood. These receptors all come from a man aged 65 to 85 in good health. CDR3s include the opening cysteine and the closing phenylalanine or tryptophan. D genes are given only for firm matches. The size field is filled for only some rows; it gives once, few, many or a size class.

>TRBJ2-2|15|TRBD2|few|TRBV7-9
TGTGCCAGCAGCTCACTAGCGGCGAACACCGGGGAGCTGTTTTTT
CASSSLAANTGELFF
>TRBJ2-3|14|TRBD2|few|TRBV20-1
TGCAGTGCTGCCCTAGCGGGAGGGTCAGATACGCAGTATTTT
CSAALAGGSDTQYF
>TRBJ1-4|15|NA|NA|TRBV28
TGTGCCAGCAGTTTCAATCGGGCGCCCGGGGAAAAACTGTTTTTT
CASSFNRAPGEKLFF
>TRBJ1-3|16|NA|NA|TRBV7-6
TGTGCCAGCAGCTTCTCGACAAGGCTCTCTGGAAACACCATATATTTT
CASSFSTRLSGNTIYF
>TRBJ2-4|13|TRBD2|NA|TRBV29-1
TGCAGCGTCGAAGGTGGGGGGGAAAACATTCAGTACTTC
CSVEGGGENIQYF
>TRBJ1-4|13|NA|few|TRBV9
TGTGCCAGCAGTCGGCAGGATAATGAAAAACTGTTTTTT
CASSRQDNEKLFF
>TRBJ2-5|14|NA|few|TRBV5-1
TGCGCCAGCAGCGCGGGACTCACTCAAGAGACCCAGTACTTC
CASSAGLTQETQYF
>TRBJ1-2|15|NA|few|TRBV4-3
TGCGCCAGCAGCCGGGGCGGACAGACCTGGCGCGGCTACACCTTC
CASSRGGQTWRGYTF
>TRBJ2-3|16|NA|NA|TRBV20-1
TGCAGTGCTAAGGAACCGAGTCTAGCTGTGGCAGATACGCAGTATTTT
CSAKEPSLAVADTQYF
>TRBJ2-3|15|TRBD2|NA|TRBV30
TGTGCCTGGAGTCGGGGCGGGAGGGGGACAGATACGCAGTATTTT
CAWSRGGRGTDTQYF
>TRBJ2-3|13|NA|NA|TRBV15
TGTGCCACCAGCAGAGAAGGTGCAGATACGCAGTATTTT
CATSREGADTQYF
>TRBJ1-3|15|TRBD1|NA|TRBV10-3
TGTGCCATCAGGGACAGGGGGTCATCTGGAAACACCATATATTTT
CAIRDRGSSGNTIYF
>TRBJ1-1|16|NA|NA|TRBV6-5
TGTGCCAGCAGTTCCCTTTCTACGAGGGGCCGGACTGAAGCTTTCTTT
CASSSLSTRGRTEAFF
>TRBJ1-4|16|NA|NA|TRBV6-1
TGTGCCAGCAGTGACCAACACGTGTCAGGGAGGGAAAAACTGTTTTTT
CASSDQHVSGREKLFF
>TRBJ2-1|14|NA|NA|TRBV12-3/TRBV12-4
TGTGCCAGCAGTTTATACGCAGAGAACAATGAGCAGTTCTTC
CASSLYAENNEQFF
>TRBJ1-2|13|TRBD1|NA|TRBV27
TGTGCCAGCAGGGTCGGACAGGGTGGAGGCTACACCTTC
CASRVGQGGGYTF
>TRBJ1-2|15|NA|NA|TRBV10-3
TGTGCCATCAGTGAGTCGGACGGGACCGTCTATGGCTACACCTTC
CAISESDGTVYGYTF
>TRBJ2-1|12|NA|NA|TRBV7-9
TGTGCCAGCAGCTTAGATTTGAGGGGACAGTTCTTC
CASSLDLRGQFF
>TRBJ2-1|14|NA|NA|TRBV12-3/TRBV12-4
TGTGCCAGCAGCCCGGACCCTGTCACGAATGAGCAGTTCTTC
CASSPDPVTNEQFF
>TRBJ1-3|13|NA|NA|TRBV12-3/TRBV12-4
TGTGCCCTACAAACCCTAAGGGGAAACACCATATATTTT
CALQTLRGNTIYF
>TRBJ2-5|14|TRBD1|few|TRBV5-1
TGCGCCAGCAGCTTGGCCTACAGGGGAGAGACCCAGTACTTC
CASSLAYRGETQYF
>TRBJ2-7|16|TRBD2|few|TRBV5-5
TGTGCCAGCAGCACCTCCGGGACTAGCGGGGGCTACGAGCAGTACTTC
CASSTSGTSGGYEQYF
>TRBJ1-4|18|NA|NA|TRBV11-3
TGTGCCAGCAGCAAGAAGAGAGCGTCCACAGGGAGAAGGGAAAAACTGTTTTTT
CASSKKRASTGRREKLFF
>TRBJ1-5|19|TRBD1|NA|TRBV30
TGTGCCTGGAGTGGTGGTCTGTTGACGGGACAGGGCGTTTCTCAGCCCCAGCATTTT
CAWSGGLLTGQGVSQPQHF
>TRBJ1-1|14|NA|NA|TRBV3-1
TGTGCCAGCAGCCCGACGGTGATGAACACTGAAGCTTTCTTT
CASSPTVMNTEAFF
>TRBJ2-5|14|NA|few|TRBV7-9
TGTGCCAGCAGCCAGGGAGGGGGTGAAGAGACCCAGTACTTC
CASSQGGGEETQYF
>TRBJ1-2|12|NA|NA|TRBV10-1
TGCGCCAGCAGTGGCCCAGGTGGGGGCTACACCTTC
CASSGPGGGYTF
>TRBJ2-1|15|NA|NA|TRBV9
TGTGCCAGCAGCGTAGATTCCTACAACTACAATGAGCAGTTCTTC
CASSVDSYNYNEQFF
>TRBJ2-3|16|TRBD2|once|TRBV12-3/TRBV12-4
TGTGCCAGCAGCCCCCTCGCGCGGGGGAGCCCAGATGCGCAGTATTTT
CASSPLARGSPDAQYF
>TRBJ2-3|14|TRBD1|many|TRBV3-1
TGTGCCAGCAGCCCTGACAGGGTGAGAGATACGCAGTATTTT
CASSPDRVRDTQYF
>TRBJ2-7|16|NA|NA|TRBV20-1
TGCAGTGCTAGGATACGGGCATGGGGGCCAACCTACGAGCAGTACTTC
CSARIRAWGPTYEQYF
>TRBJ1-2|13|NA|once|TRBV5-1
TGCGCCAGCAGCTTGGATGGGACCTATGGCTACACCTTC
CASSLDGTYGYTF
>TRBJ2-1|16|NA|few|TRBV4-2
TGTGCCAGCAGCGCCCAATCCCGGACTCCCGAAAATGAGCAGTTCTTC
CASSAQSRTPENEQFF
>TRBJ2-1|15|NA|few|TRBV3-1
TGTGCCAGCAGCCGCACCGGGGATTCCTACAATGAGCAGTTCTTC
CASSRTGDSYNEQFF
>TRBJ2-2|13|NA|NA|TRBV10-1
TGCGCCAGCAGTGATGCCGGTGCCGGGGAGCTGTTTTTT
CASSDAGAGELFF